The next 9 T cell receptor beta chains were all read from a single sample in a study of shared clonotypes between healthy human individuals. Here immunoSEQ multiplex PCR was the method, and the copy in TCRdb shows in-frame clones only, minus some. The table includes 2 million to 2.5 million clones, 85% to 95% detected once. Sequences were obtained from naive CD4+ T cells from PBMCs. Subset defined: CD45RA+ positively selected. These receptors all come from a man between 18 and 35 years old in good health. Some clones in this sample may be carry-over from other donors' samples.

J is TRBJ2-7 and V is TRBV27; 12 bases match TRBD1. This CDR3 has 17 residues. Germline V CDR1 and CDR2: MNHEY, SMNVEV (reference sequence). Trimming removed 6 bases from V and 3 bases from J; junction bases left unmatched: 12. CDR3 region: CASRARGDRGLVYEQYF. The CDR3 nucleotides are TGTGCCAGCAGAGCCAGGGGGGACAGGGGGCTTGTCTACGAGCAGTACTTC.

Here the CDR3 DNA reads TGTGCCAGCAGCCATGACGCGGTTTTTAATCAGCCCCAGCATTTT. This translates into CASSHDAVFNQPQHF. The V and J genes are TRBV5-5 and TRBJ1-5; D is ambiguous. CDR1 is SGHKS, CDR2 YYEKEE, per germline (reference sequence). The CDR3 has 15 amino acids. Trimming took 4 bases from V and 4 from J, leaving 15 bases between them.

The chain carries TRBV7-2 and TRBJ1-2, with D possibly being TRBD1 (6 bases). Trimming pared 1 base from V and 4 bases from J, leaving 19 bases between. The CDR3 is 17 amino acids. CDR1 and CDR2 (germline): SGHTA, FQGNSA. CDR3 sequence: CASSLVRRGAQVYGYTF. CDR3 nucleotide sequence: TGTGCCAGCAGCTTAGTAAGGAGGGGGGCGCAGGTCTATGGCTACACCTTC.

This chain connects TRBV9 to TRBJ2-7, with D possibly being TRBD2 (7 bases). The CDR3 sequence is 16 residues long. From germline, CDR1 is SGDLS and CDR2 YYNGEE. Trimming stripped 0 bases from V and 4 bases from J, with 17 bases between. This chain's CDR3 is CASSVGGGLEGYEQYF. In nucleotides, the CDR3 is TGTGCCAGCAGCGTAGGGGGGGGCCTCGAAGGATACGAGCAGTACTTC.

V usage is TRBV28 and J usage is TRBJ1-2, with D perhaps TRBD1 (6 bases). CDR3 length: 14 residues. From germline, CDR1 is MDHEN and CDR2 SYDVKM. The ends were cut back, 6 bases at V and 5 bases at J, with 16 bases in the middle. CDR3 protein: CASRPPGQVYGYTF. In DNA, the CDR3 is TGTGCCAGCAGACCTCCGGGACAAGTTTATGGCTACACCTTC.

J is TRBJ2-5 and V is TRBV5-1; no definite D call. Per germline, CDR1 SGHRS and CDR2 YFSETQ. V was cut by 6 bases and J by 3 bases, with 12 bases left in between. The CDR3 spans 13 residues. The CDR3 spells CASKDIAKETQYF. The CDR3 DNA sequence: TGCGCCAGCAAGGATATTGCGAAAGAGACCCAGTACTTC.

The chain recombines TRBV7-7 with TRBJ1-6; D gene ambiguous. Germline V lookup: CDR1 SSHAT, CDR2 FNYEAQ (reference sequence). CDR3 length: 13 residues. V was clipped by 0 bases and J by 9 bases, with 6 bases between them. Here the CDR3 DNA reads TGTGCCAGCAGCTTAGCGGGAAGTTCACCCCTCCACTTT. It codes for CASSLAGSSPLHF.

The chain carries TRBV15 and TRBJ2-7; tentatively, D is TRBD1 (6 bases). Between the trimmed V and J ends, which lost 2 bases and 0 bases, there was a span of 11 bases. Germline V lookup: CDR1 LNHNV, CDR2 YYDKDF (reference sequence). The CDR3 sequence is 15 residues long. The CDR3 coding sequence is TGTGCCACCAGCAGACCACCGACAGGCTCCTACGAGCAGTACTTC. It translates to CATSRPPTGSYEQYF.

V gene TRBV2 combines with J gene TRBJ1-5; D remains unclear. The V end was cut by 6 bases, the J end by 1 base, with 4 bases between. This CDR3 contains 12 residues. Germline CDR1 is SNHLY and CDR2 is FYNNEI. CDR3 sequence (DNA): TGTGCCAGCAGGTTGAGCAATCAGCCCCAGCATTTT. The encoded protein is CASRLSNQPQHF.